The clone carrying this T cell receptor (beta chain) appeared many times. What it binds is not known. The read stops 3 residues short of the end of the CDR3; the missing end is completed from the germline J gene. The sample belongs to a study of T cell clonality in common variable immunodeficiency. Study-level findings and limits: In common variable immunodeficiency, TCR beta chains reportedly carried fewer deletions and N-nucleotide insertions. Authors noted CVID clonality's cause needs subpopulation repertoire sequencing. CVID subjects had higher TCRbeta clonality than healthy controls, most marked in about a third.

CDR1 and CDR2 from the germline V gene are SGHTA and FQGTGA. The CDR3 spans 16 residues. V shed 5 bases, J shed 2 bases, and the junction held 6 bases outside the gene matches. Equal genomic DNA amounts from CVID and control samples were sequenced. Only in-frame clones appear in the TCRdb table, and some are missing; sequencing was by immunoSEQ multiplex PCR. There are tens of thousands of clones in the sample, none observed a single time. This chain uses TRBV7-3 with TRBJ2-2, with 9 positions matching TRBD2. The specimen sequenced was peripheral blood mononuclear cells. The clonotype comes from a person aged 18-69 years in good health. CDR3 bases read: TGTGCCAGCAGCCCCCCCGGGACTAGCAACACCGGGGAG. Its translation is CASSPPGTSNTGE. The whole CDR3 protein is CASSPPGTSNTGELFF.